These 13 T cell receptor beta chains originate from one sample sequenced in a study of blood T cell repertoires in COVID-19. The method was immunoSEQ multiplex PCR; TCRdb's version includes in-frame clones alone and lacks a portion of them. The sample holds around 130,000 clones, about 86% seen once. The sequenced sample was peripheral blood. These receptors all stem from a woman aged 50 to 60 with acute or convalescent COVID-19.

With respect to this clone: A read error may explain this, as a much larger clone is one base away. Other DNA sequences in the same sample also yield this CDR3. The rearrangement links TRBV6-5 to TRBJ2-7; a weak D match, TRBD1 (6 bases). In germline, CDR1 is MNHEY, CDR2 SVGAGI. Between the trimmed V and J ends, which lost 5 bases and 0 bases, there was a span of 8 bases. The CDR3 is made up of 13 amino acids. CDR3 in amino acids: CASSQGNSYEQYF. The CDR3 coding sequence is TGTGCCAGCAGTCAGGGGAACTCCTACGAGCAGTACTTC.

V usage is TRBV9 and J usage is TRBJ1-2; the match to TRBD1 covers 9 bases. This CDR3 has 16 residues. Per the germline V gene, CDR1 is SGDLS and CDR2 is YYNGEE. With 3 bases clipped from V and 4 bases from J, the junction kept 10 bases outside the gene matches. For the CDR3, the DNA is TGTGCCAGCAGCGCAGTAGGTGGGGACAGGGTCTATGGCTACACCTTC. Amino acids: CASSAVGGDRVYGYTF.

V is TRBV9 and J is TRBJ1-3, with 9 positions matching TRBD1. The CDR3 covers 16 residues. V trimming: 4 bases; J trimming: 0 bases; junction bases outside the gene matches: 5. CDR1 and CDR2 (germline): SGDLS, YYNGEE. The chain's CDR3 is CASSSGQGPSGNTIYF. The CDR3 coding sequence is TGTGCCAGCAGCTCGGGACAGGGTCCCTCTGGAAACACCATATATTTT.

The chain employs TRBV7-2 and TRBJ1-5; tentative D call: TRBD1 (5 bases). The CDR3 loop spans 16 amino acids. Trimming left V 4 bases short and J 0 bases short, with 13 bases between. CDR1 is SGHTA and CDR2 is FQGNSA in the germline V gene. The CDR3 region is CASSSLTGPSNQPQHF. The DNA for the CDR3 is TGTGCCAGCAGCTCACTAACAGGACCTAGCAATCAGCCCCAGCATTTT.

The chain has TRBV29-1 and TRBJ1-2; D call uncertain. Per the germline V gene, CDR1 is SQVTM and CDR2 is ANQGSEA. Trimming stripped 5 bases from V and 2 bases from J, with 15 bases between. This CDR3 is built from 14 residues. This CDR3 reads CSVFGDTRNYGYTF. DNA for the CDR3: TGCAGCGTTTTTGGCGACACTAGGAACTATGGCTACACCTTC.

This clone was detected ten times or more. This chain uses TRBV7-9 with TRBJ1-1, with 8 bases that match TRBD1. V shed 5 bases, J shed 0 bases, and the junction held 5 bases outside the gene matches. This CDR3 comprises 15 residues. Looked up from germline, CDR1 is SEHNR and CDR2 is FQNEAQ (reference sequence). Here the CDR3 DNA reads TGTGCCAGCAGCGCACGACAGGGGCTGAACACTGAAGCTTTCTTT. Translated, it gives CASSARQGLNTEAFF.

V is TRBV25-1 and J is TRBJ1-4, with no clear D. The CDR3 is made up of 15 amino acids. Trimming stripped 3 bases from V and 8 bases from J, with 16 bases between. CDR1 MGHDK and CDR2 SYGVNS come from the germline V gene. Here the CDR3 reads CASSDSGRVGEKLFF. The CDR3 nucleotides are TGTGCCAGCAGTGATTCCGGGAGAGTTGGCGAAAAACTGTTTTTT. Complete variable domain (other parts from reference TRBV25-1 and TRBJ1-4): EADIYQTPRYLVIGTGKKITLECSQTMGHDKMYWYQQDPGMELHLIHYSYGVNSTEKGDLSSESTVSRIRTEHFPLTLESARPSHTSQYLCASSDSGRVGEKLFFGSGTQLSVL.

The chain is built from TRBV7-8 and TRBJ1-1; TRBD1 is a possible D gene (5 bases). The V and J ends lost 1 base and 3 bases respectively, with 12 bases between them. CDR3 length equals 15 residues. Germline V lookup: CDR1 SGHVS, CDR2 FQNEAQ. The CDR3 bases are TGTGCCAGCAGCTTAGAAGCCGGGGGTTACACTGAAGCTTTCTTT. Amino acids: CASSLEAGGYTEAFF.

V and J are TRBV6-2 or TRBV6-3 and TRBJ1-2, with a weak D call TRBD1 (6 bases). V was pared by 5 bases and J by 8 bases, with 12 bases between. The CDR3 length is 12 residues. CDR1 is MNHEY and CDR2 is SVGEGT in the germline V gene. The CDR3 DNA follows: TGTGCCAGCAGTACCCCAGGGGAGGGCTACACCTTC. This translates into CASSTPGEGYTF.

The J gene is TRBJ2-4, the V gene TRBV2, with 10 bases lining up with TRBD2. Looked up from germline, CDR1 is SNHLY and CDR2 is FYNNEI. This CDR3 comprises 17 residues. V was clipped by 7 bases and J by 2 bases; unmatched bases: 11. CDR3 amino acids: CASNMLAGGGSKNIQYF. CDR3 DNA: TGTGCCAGCAATATGTTAGCGGGGGGCGGGTCCAAAAACATTCAGTACTTC.

The chain uses TRBV9 and TRBJ1-3, with 7 positions matching TRBD1. The CDR3 is 14 residues long. J was trimmed by 4 bases and V by 5 bases; bases with no gene match: 6. In germline, CDR1 is SGDLS, CDR2 YYNGEE. The CDR3 DNA reads as TGTGCCAGCAGGGATGGGACAGTCGGAAACACCATATATTTT. It is translated as CASRDGTVGNTIYF.

V usage is TRBV5-1 and J usage is TRBJ1-4, with a weak D call TRBD1 (6 bases). Deletions cut 4 bases from V and 8 bases from J, with 15 bases between. The CDR3 runs 14 residues. Germline V gives CDR1 SGHRS, CDR2 YFSETQ. The CDR3 is CASSPSYRDEKLFF. CDR3 coding DNA: TGCGCCAGCAGCCCTAGTTACAGGGACGAAAAACTGTTTTTT. The whole variable domain, remainder taken from reference TRBV5-1 and TRBJ1-4, is KAGVTQTPRYLIKTRGQQVTLSCSPISGHRSVSWYQQTPGQGLQFLFEYFSETQRNKGNFPGRFSGRQFSNSRSEMNVSTLELGDSALYLCASSPSYRDEKLFFGSGTQLSVL.

This chain uses TRBV25-1 with TRBJ1-2; possible D gene TRBD1, 6 bases. Trimming took 2 bases from V and 4 from J, leaving 8 bases between them. Germline CDR1 MGHDK, CDR2 SYGVNS. CDR3 length equals 13 residues. The DNA of the CDR3 is TGTGCCAGCAGTGAAACAGGGCTCTATGGCTACACCTTC. Translated, it gives CASSETGLYGYTF.